A single sample is the source of the 10 T cell receptor beta chains below, sequenced in a study of technical replicates of blood from a few donors (TCRdb year 2017). Library construction relied on the immunoSEQ multiplex PCR assay. Here the immuneACCESS table is served through TCRdb, limited to in-frame sequences with V and J called. Missing clones are a known gap in these copies; in checked studies unresolved V genes cover under half, and the rest lacks a known reason. The sample yields about 70,000 clones; roughly 92% were counted once. The ten largest clones capture about 0.4% of the sample. The specimen was T cells isolated from PBMCs. These receptors all come from a human donor in good health.

The gene calls are TRBV9 and TRBJ2-1; 8 nucleotides agree with TRBD2. The CDR3 consists of 15 residues. Germline V gene data show CDR1 as SGDLS and CDR2 as YYNGEE. Germline trimming cut 0 bases from V and 4 bases from J; bases unmatched to any gene: 3. CDR3 nucleotides: TGTGCCAGCAGCGTAGCTAGCGGGCCTTACAATGAGCAGTTCTTC. It is translated as CASSVASGPYNEQFF.

V is TRBV2 and J is TRBJ2-3; no clear D gene. CDR1 SNHLY and CDR2 FYNNEI come from the germline V gene. The CDR3 spans 12 residues. V lost 8 bases to trimming and J lost 0 bases, with 6 bases between them. The CDR3 loop reads CASASSTDTQYF. The CDR3 DNA follows: TGTGCCAGCGCGAGTAGCACAGATACGCAGTATTTT.

The rearrangement uses TRBV18 and TRBJ2-5, with D unclear. The CDR3 spans 11 residues. Germline CDR1 KGHSH, CDR2 LQKENI. The germline V and J ends were trimmed by 3 bases and 4 bases, with 3 bases remaining between them. The CDR3 loop is CASSPRETQYF. CDR3 coding DNA: TGTGCCAGCTCACCTAGAGAGACCCAGTACTTC.

V usage is TRBV27 and J usage is TRBJ1-5; a weak D match, TRBD1 (5 bases). CDR3 size: 16 residues. V was trimmed by 6 bases and J by 4 bases, leaving 19 bases between them. Germline V CDR1 and CDR2: MNHEY, SMNVEV (reference sequence). The CDR3 sequence is CASRLTFGALNQPQHF. The CDR3 nucleotides read TGTGCCAGCAGGCTCACCTTTGGGGCCCTGAATCAGCCCCAGCATTTT.

This chain joins TRBV9 and TRBJ2-3; no clear D gene. The CDR3 length is 16 residues. V lost 0 bases to trimming and J lost 0 bases, with 11 bases between them. Looked up from germline, CDR1 is SGDLS and CDR2 is YYNGEE. CDR3 residues: CASSVGISPSTDTQYF. CDR3 bases: TGTGCCAGCAGCGTAGGGATTAGCCCCAGCACAGATACGCAGTATTTT.

The V and J genes are TRBV11-2 and TRBJ2-7; 7 positions match TRBD1. The ends lost 5 bases at V and 4 bases at J; junction bases unmatched: 5. The CDR3 totals 13 residues. The germline gives CDR1 SGHAT, CDR2 FQNNGV. The chain's CDR3 is CASSDQQGYEQYF. The CDR3 DNA reads as TGTGCCAGCAGCGATCAACAGGGGTACGAGCAGTACTTC.

The J gene is TRBJ2-5, the V gene TRBV23-1, with 9 bases aligning to TRBD1. TRBV23-1 qualifies as an ORF whose function is uncertain. After removal of 10 bases from V and 5 bases from J, the junction contained 17 bases not matched to a gene. The CDR3 length is 16 residues. CDR3 amino acids: CATLQPGQGVEETQYF. The CDR3 nucleotides are TGCGCCACCCTCCAACCGGGACAGGGAGTAGAGGAGACCCAGTACTTC.

The V call is TRBV6-5, the J call TRBJ1-1; D gene unclear. Germline CDR1 is MNHEY and CDR2 is SVGAGI. Between the trimmed V and J ends, which lost 2 bases and 0 bases, there was a span of 7 bases. The length of the CDR3 is 14 residues. In DNA, the CDR3 is TGTGCCAGCAGTTACGATAGATTGAACACTGAAGCTTTCTTT. This translates into CASSYDRLNTEAFF.

The V and J genes are TRBV7-9 and TRBJ2-1; 10 bases are shared with TRBD2. Germline values: CDR1 SEHNR, CDR2 FQNEAQ (reference sequence). This CDR3 is built from 15 residues. Trimming cost V 5 bases and J 0 bases; bases outside gene matches: 1. Written as DNA, the CDR3 is TGTGCCAGCAGCGCTAGCGGGAGCTCCTACAATGAGCAGTTCTTC. Translation gives CASSASGSSYNEQFF.

The rearrangement links TRBV14 to TRBJ2-7; D gene unclear. The CDR3 has 13 amino acids. Germline V gene sequence: CDR1 SGHDN, CDR2 FVKESK. V shed 1 base and J shed 5 bases, with 9 bases lying between them. CDR3 sequence: CASSQVQFHEQYF. Written as DNA, the CDR3 is TGTGCCAGCAGCCAAGTACAGTTCCACGAGCAGTACTTC. Full variable domain (rest looked up from reference TRBV14 and TRBJ2-7): EAGVTQFPSHSVIEKGQTVTLRCDPISGHDNLYWYRRVMGKEIKFLLHFVKESKQDESGMPNNRFLAERTGGTYSTLKVQPAELEDSGVYFCASSQVQFHEQYFGPGTRLTVT.